This section outlines one T cell receptor (beta chain) sequence together with its context. Its matching antigen is unknown. This CDR3 is 17 amino acids long. Germline assignment: CDR1 SEHNR and CDR2 FQNEAQ (reference sequence). Trimming cost V 5 bases and J 0 bases; bases outside gene matches: 6. Researchers amplified the TCR beta CDR3 regions from RNA transcripts. An initial round of RT-PCR targeting the TCR CDR3 relied on the HTBI primer set. TCRdb recomputed calls from the multiplex PCR reads with MiXCR, one row per CDR3 protein. The sample consists of roughly 500,000 distinct CDR3 sequences, more than 11% of them appearing once. Hyperthyroidism in the patients, aged 18 to 65, was newly diagnosed and under 2 months in duration. The blood sample dates from first hyperthyroidism diagnosis, preceding any ophthalmopathy symptoms. This entry comes from a study of T cells in Graves' hyperthyroidism and ophthalmopathy. Study details: Peripheral blood was obtained at initial diagnosis, preceding any treatment. General study findings and limits: From stable hyperthyroidism, ophthalmopathy was separated by a 13 V-J model.

This receptor was taken from a woman aged 25-40 years with Graves' hyperthyroidism that later progressed to Graves' ophthalmopathy. The sequenced material came from blood. The V and J genes are TRBV7-9 and TRBJ1-3, with 11 bases that match TRBD1. The CDR3 region has the DNA TGTGCCAGCAGCGACGCAGGGACAGGGGGCTCTGGAAACACCATATATTTT. Amino acid sequence: CASSDAGTGGSGNTIYF. The full variable domain, with the rest looked up from reference TRBV7-9 and TRBJ1-3, is DTGVSQNPRHKITKRGQNVTFRCDPISEHNRLYWYRQTLGQGPEFLTYFQNEAQLEKSRLLSDRFSAERPKGSFSTLEIQRTEQGDSAMYLCASSDAGTGGSGNTIYFGEGSWLTVV.